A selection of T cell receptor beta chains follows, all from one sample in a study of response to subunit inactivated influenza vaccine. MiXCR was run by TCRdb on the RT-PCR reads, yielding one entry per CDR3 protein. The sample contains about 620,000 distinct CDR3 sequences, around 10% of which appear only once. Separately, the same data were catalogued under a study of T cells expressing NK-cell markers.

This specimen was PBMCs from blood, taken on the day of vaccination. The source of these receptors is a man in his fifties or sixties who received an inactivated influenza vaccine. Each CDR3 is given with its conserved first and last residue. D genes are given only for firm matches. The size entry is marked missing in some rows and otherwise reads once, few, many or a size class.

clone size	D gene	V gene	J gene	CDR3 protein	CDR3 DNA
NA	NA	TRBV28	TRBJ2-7	CASSFTGLNEQYF	TGTGCCAGCAGTTTCACCGGACTAAACGAGCAGTACTTC
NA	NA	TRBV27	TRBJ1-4	CASSSYGGYDEKLFF	TGTGCCAGCAGTTCCTACGGGGGGTACGATGAAAAACTGTTTTTT
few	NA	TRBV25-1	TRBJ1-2	CASSEGQGTNYGYTF	TGTGCCAGCAGTGAAGGGCAGGGGACGAACTATGGCTACACCTTC
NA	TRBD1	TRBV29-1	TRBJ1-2	CSVGGQAVNYGYTF	TGCAGCGTGGGGGGACAGGCCGTTAACTATGGCTACACCTTC
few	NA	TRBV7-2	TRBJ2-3	CASRLGLYTDTQYF	TGTGCCAGCAGACTGGGCCTCTACACAGATACGCAGTATTTT
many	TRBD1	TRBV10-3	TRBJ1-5	CAISESEAGGGQPQHF	TGTGCCATCAGTGAGTCGGAGGCAGGAGGGGGCCAGCCCCAGCATTTT
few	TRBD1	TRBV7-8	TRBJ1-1	CASSLPGGGLRTEAFF	TGTGCCAGCAGCTTGCCAGGGGGGGGGCTTAGGACTGAAGCTTTCTTT
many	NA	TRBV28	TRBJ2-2	CASRSGLLELFF	TGTGCCAGCAGATCGGGCCTATTGGAGCTGTTTTTT
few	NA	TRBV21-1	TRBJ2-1	CASSKGGQGPRDEQFF	TGTGCCAGCAGCAAGGGGGGACAGGGGCCTAGGGATGAGCAGTTCTTC
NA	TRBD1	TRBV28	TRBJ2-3	CASSSGQGVADTQYF	TGTGCCAGCAGTTCCGGACAGGGGGTAGCAGATACGCAGTATTTT
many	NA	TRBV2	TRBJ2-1	CASSSGTRYNEQFF	TGTGCCAGCAGTTCCGGGACCCGCTACAATGAGCAGTTCTTC
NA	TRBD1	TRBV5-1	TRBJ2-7	CASSLAGTGKGKQYF	TGCGCCAGCAGCTTGGCCGGGACAGGGAAAGGAAAGCAGTACTTC
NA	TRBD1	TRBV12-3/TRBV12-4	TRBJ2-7	CASSFGGQVREQYF	TGTGCCAGCAGTTTCGGGGGACAGGTGCGCGAGCAGTACTTC
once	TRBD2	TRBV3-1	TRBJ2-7	CASSQVTSGRSYEQYF	TGTGCCAGCAGCCAAGTAACGAGCGGGAGATCCTACGAGCAGTACTTC
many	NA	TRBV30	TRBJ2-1	CAWNSYNEQFF	TGTGCCTGGAACAGTTACAATGAGCAGTTCTTC
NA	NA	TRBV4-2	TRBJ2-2	CASSQDMTGRYTGELFF	TGTGCCAGCAGCCAAGATATGACGGGAAGATACACCGGGGAGCTGTTTTTT
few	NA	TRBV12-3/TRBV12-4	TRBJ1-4	CASSSWGREEKLFF	TGTGCCAGCAGTTCGTGGGGGAGGGAAGAAAAACTGTTTTTT
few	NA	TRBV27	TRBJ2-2	CASSSRPNTGELFF	TGTGCCAGCAGTTCCCGACCGAACACCGGGGAGCTGTTTTTT
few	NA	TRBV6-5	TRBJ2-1	CASSYGDTSYNEQFF	TGTGCCAGCAGTTACGGGGACACCTCCTACAATGAGCAGTTCTTC
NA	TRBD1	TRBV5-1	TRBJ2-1	CASSMTGGYNEQFF	TGCGCCAGCAGCATGACAGGGGGCTACAATGAGCAGTTCTTC
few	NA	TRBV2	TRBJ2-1	CASSATRSSYNEQFF	TGTGCCAGCAGCGCCACTAGAAGCTCCTACAATGAGCAGTTCTTC